The 21 T cell receptor beta chains below come from one sample, sequenced in a study of blood T cells in healthy people across ages. A second roughly 7 to 11 cycle PCR used barcoded and J-beta primers. TCRdb independently ran MiXCR on the 5' RACE reads; one entry per CDR3 protein. The sample records over a million distinct CDR3 sequences, approximately 59% being singletons. The sample consisted of blood. All receptors come from a man between 18 and 29 years old in good health.

The table lists this clonotype with a few counts. V usage is TRBV20-1 and J usage is TRBJ1-2; D perhaps matches TRBD1 (6 bases). The CDR3 runs 13 residues. In germline, CDR1 is DFQATT, CDR2 SNEGSKA (reference sequence). V was cut by 5 bases and J by 1 base, with 11 bases left in between. This CDR3 is CSAGRGLNYGYTF. DNA of the CDR3: TGCAGTGCTGGCAGGGGCCTTAACTATGGCTACACCTTC.

The chain links TRBV7-2 to TRBJ2-3; D unclear. Trimming left V 5 bases short and J 3 bases short, with 12 bases between. The germline gives CDR1 SGHTA, CDR2 FQGNSA. This CDR3 comprises 14 residues. The DNA for the CDR3 is TGTGCCAGCAGCCAGCAAGTAGCAACAGATACGCAGTATTTT. Residues: CASSQQVATDTQYF.

The V call is TRBV9, the J call TRBJ1-2; 7 bases map to TRBD1. CDR1 is SGDLS, CDR2 YYNGEE, per germline. The V gene end was trimmed by 1 base and the J gene end by 3 bases; junction bases not matched to a gene: 6. The CDR3 sequence is 15 residues long. The CDR3 sequence: CASSVQRTGDYGYTF. CDR3 nucleotide sequence: TGTGCCAGCAGCGTACAGAGAACAGGGGACTATGGCTACACCTTC.

The chain's CDR3 is CASSEALSGNQPQHF. The CDR3 DNA sequence: TGTGCCAGCAGTGAAGCGCTTTCGGGGAATCAGCCCCAGCATTTT. The chain is built from TRBV2 and TRBJ1-5, with D unresolved. V lost 0 bases to trimming and J lost 4 bases, with 10 bases between them. Per the germline V gene, CDR1 is SNHLY and CDR2 is FYNNEI. The CDR3 contains 15 residues.

This clonotype was seen more than once but under ten times. The chain combines TRBV4-1 with TRBJ2-7, with 7 bases that match TRBD2. V dropped 1 base and J dropped 2; count of bases not matched to a gene: 5. The CDR3 is 15 residues long. Germline assignment: CDR1 MGHRA and CDR2 YSYEKL. The DNA of the CDR3 is TGCGCCAGCAGCCAAGTATCCAGCGGGGCCTACGAGCAGTACTTC. Protein sequence: CASSQVSSGAYEQYF.

The J gene is TRBJ2-5, the V gene TRBV29-1, with a weak D call TRBD1 (7 bases). Trimming shortened V by 1 base and J by 1 base, and 10 bases separated the two germline ends. From germline, CDR1 is SQVTM and CDR2 ANQGSEA. CDR3 length: 14 amino acids. CDR3: CSVEGRGPQETQYF. CDR3 bases: TGCAGCGTTGAAGGGAGGGGGCCCCAAGAGACCCAGTACTTC.

This clonotype has a handful of counts. V is TRBV4-3 and J is TRBJ2-3; D is perhaps TRBD2 (6 bases). V lost 1 base to trimming and J lost 9 bases, with 11 bases between them. The CDR3 is 13 residues long. CDR1 is LGHNA, CDR2 YSLEER, per germline. The CDR3 region is CASSQGRGSTQYF. As DNA, the CDR3 is TGCGCCAGCAGCCAAGGGAGGGGCAGCACGCAGTATTTT.

This rearrangement joins TRBV6-5 to TRBJ2-1; D assignment may be TRBD1 or TRBD2 (5 bases each). Germline-derived CDR1 and CDR2 are MNHEY and SVGAGI. CDR3 length: 15 amino acids. Deletions cut 5 bases from V and 5 bases from J, with 16 bases between. The CDR3 reads CASSKPTGTHNEQFF. The DNA of the CDR3 is TGTGCCAGCAGTAAACCTACCGGGACGCACAATGAGCAGTTCTTC.

In its sample, this clonotype was seen once. This chain joins TRBV18 and TRBJ2-7; a weak D match, TRBD1 (6 bases). CDR3 size: 14 residues. Between the trimmed V and J ends, which lost 4 bases and 2 bases, there was a span of 12 bases. CDR1 is KGHSH and CDR2 is LQKENI in the germline V gene. CDR3 in amino acids: CASSRKQGTYEQYF. DNA of the CDR3: TGTGCCAGCTCACGGAAACAGGGAACCTACGAGCAGTACTTC.

The chain employs TRBV29-1 and TRBJ2-7; unclear D gene. This CDR3 contains 13 residues. V was clipped by 5 bases and J by 3 bases, with 14 bases between them. Per germline, CDR1 SQVTM and CDR2 ANQGSEA. The CDR3 DNA reads TGCAGCGTTCGGGTTGGGCTTCTCTACGAGCAGTACTTC. This codes for CSVRVGLLYEQYF.

This CDR3 reads CASSLARDSYQETQYF. In DNA, the CDR3 is TGTGCCAGCAGCTTAGCCAGGGACAGCTACCAAGAGACCCAGTACTTC. The chain employs TRBV11-2 and TRBJ2-5; 7 bases agree with TRBD1. After removal of 1 base from V and 0 bases from J, the junction contained 5 bases not matched to a gene. Germline V lookup: CDR1 SGHAT, CDR2 FQNNGV. The CDR3 sequence is 16 residues long.

The rearrangement uses TRBV6-5 and TRBJ1-2, with TRBD1 as a possible D gene (5 bases). The V end was cut by 2 bases, the J end by 2 bases, with 12 bases between. CDR3 length: 15 residues. Germline CDR1 and CDR2: MNHEY and SVGAGI. In nucleotides, the CDR3 is TGTGCCAGCAGTTACGACCAGACAGCGAACTATGGCTACACCTTC. Residues: CASSYDQTANYGYTF.

The chain carries TRBV11-2 and TRBJ2-7; tentatively, D is TRBD1 or TRBD2 (5 bases each). The DNA matches TRBJ2-5 better at its end, which makes the J call doubtful. The germline V gene has CDR1 SGHAT and CDR2 FQNNGV. This CDR3 is built from 18 residues. The CDR3 is CASSGTIEAVGDEETQYF. CDR3 nucleotide sequence: TGTGCCAGCAGCGGAACTATTGAAGCCGTGGGGGACGAAGAGACCCAGTACTTC.

Here the CDR3 DNA reads TGCGCCAGTACCGAGTTAGCGGGACACGAGCAGTACTTC. Translated: CASTELAGHEQYF. The chain links TRBV10-2 to TRBJ2-7, with 8 nucleotides matching TRBD2. This CDR3 has 13 residues. With V trimmed by 9 bases and J by 5 bases, 9 bases remained unmatched. Germline V gives CDR1 WSHSY, CDR2 SAAADI.

The chain carries TRBV6-5 and TRBJ2-3; TRBD1 matches 9 bases. V lost 7 bases and J lost 9; bases outside the gene matches: 5. Germline loops: CDR1 MNHEY, CDR2 SVGAGI. The CDR3 has 12 residues. The CDR3 coding sequence is TGTGCCAGCATCGACGGGACAGGGACGCAGTATTTT. Encoded protein: CASIDGTGTQYF.

The V and J genes are TRBV15 and TRBJ2-1, with 9 bases identical to TRBD2. Per germline, CDR1 LNHNV and CDR2 YYDKDF (reference sequence). V trimming: 4 bases; J trimming: 7 bases; junction bases outside the gene matches: 14. CDR3 length equals 17 residues. CDR3 coding DNA: TGTGCCACCAGCATCGAAGGCCTAGCGGGAAAGCAGAATGAGCAGTTCTTC. This sequence encodes CATSIEGLAGKQNEQFF.

This sequence joins TRBV7-2 and TRBJ2-7, with 8 nucleotides matching TRBD2. The V gene's germline CDR1 is SGHTA and CDR2 FQGNSA. The CDR3 is made up of 13 amino acids. V dropped 9 bases and J dropped 3; count of bases not matched to a gene: 7. CDR3 protein: CASRTSLIYEQYF. The CDR3 region has the DNA TGTGCCAGTCGGACTAGCTTGATCTACGAGCAGTACTTC.

This clonotype was counted between two and nine times. This sequence joins TRBV7-9 and TRBJ1-2, with D perhaps TRBD1 (5 bases). Germline V lookup: CDR1 SEHNR, CDR2 FQNEAQ (reference sequence). CDR3 length equals 13 residues. The V end lost 3 bases, the J end lost 8 bases, and 13 bases lay between the germline ends. The CDR3 DNA sequence: TGTGCCAGCAGCTTGGGGGGAGGGATCGGCTACACCTTC. Translated, it gives CASSLGGGIGYTF. Full variable domain (missing parts from reference TRBV7-9 and TRBJ1-2): DTGVSQNPRHKITKRGQNVTFRCDPISEHNRLYWYRQTLGQGPEFLTYFQNEAQLEKSRLLSDRFSAERPKGSFSTLEIQRTEQGDSAMYLCASSLGGGIGYTFGSGTRLTVV.

This clonotype was seen only a few times. This chain connects TRBV20-1 to TRBJ2-7; D assignment may be TRBD1 or TRBD2 (5 bases each). With the DNA end fitting TRBJ2-5 better, the J assignment may be wrong. The CDR3 consists of 11 residues. Germline lookup yields CDR1 DFQATT and CDR2 SNEGSKA (reference sequence). CDR3 sequence (DNA): TGCAGTGCCCCATGGGGGGAGACCCAGTACTTC. It yields the protein CSAPWGETQYF.

This clonotype appeared a few times. The CDR3 loop is CASSREGGEQFF. The DNA of the CDR3 is TGTGCCAGCAGCAGAGAGGGAGGTGAGCAGTTCTTC. This chain joins TRBV11-2 and TRBJ2-1; tentatively, D is TRBD2 (6 bases). The germline CDR1 and CDR2 sequences are SGHAT and FQNNGV. The V end was cut by 5 bases, the J end by 9 bases, with 11 bases between. The CDR3 totals 12 residues.

This clonotype occurred a few times. V is TRBV4-1 and J is TRBJ1-2, with 7 bases matching TRBD1. Germline V lookup: CDR1 MGHRA, CDR2 YSYEKL. V trimming: 4 bases; J trimming: 0 bases; junction bases outside the gene matches: 8. The CDR3 is made up of 16 amino acids. The CDR3 sequence is CASSLNRDRPNYGYTF. In nucleotides, the CDR3 is TGCGCCAGCAGCCTAAACCGGGACAGACCTAACTATGGCTACACCTTC.